The next 27 T cell receptor beta chains were all read from a single sample in a study of CD8+CD57+ T cells in acquired aplastic anemia. Flow cytometry had shown expanded CD8+CD57+ cells in the patients chosen for sequencing. Genomic DNA constituted the template upon which TCR beta VDJ and CDR3 profiling was performed. TCRdb used MiXCR to reprocess the reads, holding one entry per CDR3 protein. The sample shows 120,000 or so distinct CDR3 sequences, about two fifths of them seen only once. The sample consisted of sorted CD4+, CD8+, or CD8+CD57+ T cells (not recorded which) from PBMCs. These receptors were taken from a human donor with aplastic anemia.

This clonotype was seen many times. This rearrangement joins TRBV5-5 to TRBJ2-2; perhaps TRBD2 as D (5 bases). The V end was cut by 4 bases, the J end by 3 bases, with 16 bases between. The CDR3 spans 16 residues. Germline-derived CDR1 and CDR2 are SGHKS and YYEKEE (reference sequence). CDR3 sequence reads: CASSLQAASYTGELFF. CDR3 DNA: TGTGCCAGCAGCCTCCAAGCGGCTAGCTACACCGGGGAGCTGTTTTTT.

The sample holds many counts of this clonotype. The chain carries TRBV7-9 and TRBJ1-1; no clear D gene. This CDR3 spans 12 amino acids. Deletions cut 1 base from V and 7 bases from J, with 7 bases between. Germline assignment: CDR1 SEHNR and CDR2 FQNEAQ (reference sequence). This CDR3 is CASSLVLGEAFF. Written as DNA, the CDR3 is TGTGCCAGCAGCTTAGTGCTCGGTGAAGCTTTCTTT.

J is TRBJ2-5 and V is TRBV20-1; either TRBD1 or TRBD2 may fit D (5 bases each). The germline gives CDR1 DFQATT, CDR2 SNEGSKA (reference sequence). There are 13 residues in the CDR3. V lost 4 bases to trimming and J lost 5 bases, with 14 bases between them. The CDR3 spells CSANGANRETQYF. CDR3 bases: TGCAGTGCTAACGGGGCAAATAGGGAGACCCAGTACTTC.

Comment on this clonotype: A much larger clone is a single base away; this may be a read error. CDR3 in amino acids: CGASLGRGEKLFF. For the CDR3, the DNA is TGCGGTGCTAGTCTCGGGCGGGGTGAAAAACTGTTTTTT. V gene TRBV20-1 combines with J gene TRBJ1-4; unclear D gene. The CDR3 spans 13 residues. Germline-derived CDR1 and CDR2 are DFQATT and SNEGSKA (reference sequence).

The rearrangement uses TRBV5-1 and TRBJ2-3; maybe TRBD2 (5 bases). Trimming removed 1 base at V and 9 bases at J, with 6 bases between. Germline assignment: CDR1 SGHRS and CDR2 YFSETQ. The CDR3 has 11 amino acids. The CDR3 DNA sequence: TGCGCCAGCAGCTTGCGAGGGACGCAGTATTTT. Its translation: CASSLRGTQYF. The full variable domain, its missing parts supplied by reference TRBV5-1 and TRBJ2-3, is KAGVTQTPRYLIKTRGQQVTLSCSPISGHRSVSWYQQTPGQGLQFLFEYFSETQRNKGNFPGRFSGRQFSNSRSEMNVSTLELGDSALYLCASSLRGTQYFGPGTRLTVL.

This clonotype has a count of ten or more. The chain is built from TRBV6-5 and TRBJ1-2, with D unresolved. Germline assignment: CDR1 MNHEY and CDR2 SVGAGI. CDR3 length: 14 amino acids. Deletions cut 2 bases from V and 4 bases from J, with 11 bases between. In DNA form, the CDR3 reads TGTGCCAGCAGTTACCCCGGACTTAGCTATGGCTACACCTTC. Protein: CASSYPGLSYGYTF.

This chain uses TRBV7-9 with TRBJ2-7; 7 nucleotides agree with TRBD1. The CDR3 is 12 residues long. Germline lookup yields CDR1 SEHNR and CDR2 FQNEAQ (reference sequence). The V segment lost 4 bases and the J segment 4 bases; nucleotides outside the gene matches: 1. Written as DNA, the CDR3 is TGTGCCAGCAGCTGGGACAGATACGAGCAGTACGTC. Translated, it gives CASSWDRYEQYV.

Only a few counts were recorded for this clonotype. The chain carries TRBV3-1 and TRBJ1-1; no clear D gene. This CDR3 contains 13 residues. The ends were cut back, 6 bases at V and 5 bases at J, with 13 bases in the middle. Germline assignment: CDR1 LGHDT and CDR2 YNNKEL (reference sequence). The chain's CDR3 is CASRYKGGTEAFF. The CDR3 DNA reads TGTGCCAGCAGATACAAAGGTGGAACTGAAGCTTTCTTT.

This clonotype was seen a single time. The chain carries TRBV12-3 or TRBV12-4 and TRBJ2-3, with TRBD2 identical over 12 bases. CDR3 size: 14 residues. The J segment lost 4 bases and the V segment lost 5 bases, leaving 1 base of the junction unmatched. CDR3 sequence reads: CASSASGGADTQYF. DNA for the CDR3: TGTGCCAGCAGTGCTAGCGGGGGGGCAGATACGCAGTATTTT.

The J gene is TRBJ1-5, the V gene TRBV19; 8 bases map to TRBD1. The germline CDR1 and CDR2 sequences are LNHDA and SQIVND (reference sequence). The length of the CDR3 is 14 residues. Trimming removed 7 bases from V and 1 base from J; junction bases left unmatched: 3. The CDR3 DNA sequence: TGTGCCAGTACCCAGGGGGCGAGCAATCAGCCCCAGCATTTT. Amino acid sequence: CASTQGASNQPQHF.

This clonotype has only one observation. The chain couples TRBV13 to TRBJ2-1, with 11 bases aligning to TRBD2. The CDR3 has 17 residues. V lost 3 bases, J lost 8 bases, and 12 bases stayed unmatched. Looked up from germline, CDR1 is PRHDT and CDR2 is FYEKMQ (reference sequence). This chain's CDR3 is CASSFKPGTSGYYEQFF. The DNA of the CDR3 is TGTGCCAGCAGCTTTAAACCCGGGACTAGCGGTTATTATGAGCAGTTCTTC.

This chain links TRBV15 with TRBJ1-2; possibly TRBD1 for D (6 bases). Germline V gene lookup returns CDR1 LNHNV and CDR2 YYDKDF (reference sequence). This CDR3 is 14 amino acids long. V was shortened by 3 bases and J by 8 bases, with 16 bases between the two germline ends. CDR3 protein: CATSSLETGRGYTF. The CDR3 DNA reads TGTGCCACCAGCAGCTTGGAGACAGGACGGGGCTACACCTTC.

This clonotype was seen many times. This rearrangement joins TRBV6-5 to TRBJ1-6; no firm D call. The CDR3 sequence is 14 residues long. Looked up from germline, CDR1 is MNHEY and CDR2 is SVGAGI. Trimming shortened V by 4 bases and J by 14 bases, and 18 bases separated the two germline ends. The CDR3 sequence: CASSSKDQARTLHF. As DNA, the CDR3 is TGTGCCAGCAGTTCGAAAGACCAGGCCCGGACCCTCCACTTT.

V gene TRBV29-1 combines with J gene TRBJ2-1; the D is unclear. Trimming cost V 2 bases and J 6 bases, with 11 bases left between them. This CDR3 has 13 residues. The germline V gene has CDR1 SQVTM and CDR2 ANQGSEA. CDR3 DNA sequence: TGCAGCGTTGAAACGAGCTCCGCCAATGAGCAGTTCTTC. This codes for CSVETSSANEQFF.

In this sample, this clonotype turned up a few times. Here the CDR3 DNA reads TGCAGTGCTATGGACCTCCGGGGCTACGAGCAGTACTTC. Encoded protein: CSAMDLRGYEQYF. V gene TRBV20-1 combines with J gene TRBJ2-7, with D perhaps TRBD2 (5 bases). Looked up from germline, CDR1 is DFQATT and CDR2 is SNEGSKA (reference sequence). The V and J ends lost 4 bases and 3 bases respectively, with 13 bases between them. CDR3 length equals 13 residues.

Remarks on this clonotype: One base away lies a much larger clone, so this may be a sequencing read error. The rearrangement uses TRBV12-3 or TRBV12-4 and TRBJ1-1; D is undetermined. The ends were cut back, 5 bases at V and 4 bases at J, with 14 bases in the middle. This CDR3 has 14 residues. CDR3 bases: TGTGCCAGCAGTCGCGGGATAATGATCACTGAAGCTTTCTTT. Translation: CASSRGIMITEAFF.

This clonotype occurred many times. J is TRBJ1-1 and V is TRBV5-1; D is perhaps TRBD1 (6 bases). There are 14 residues in the CDR3. Germline-derived CDR1 and CDR2 are SGHRS and YFSETQ. V was shortened by 5 bases and J by 5 bases, with 16 bases between the two germline ends. CDR3: CASRIQGYRTEAFF. CDR3 sequence (DNA): TGCGCCAGCAGAATACAGGGATATAGAACTGAAGCTTTCTTT.

The V call is TRBV29-1, the J call TRBJ1-4; D ambiguous. Germline CDR1 and CDR2: SQVTM and ANQGSEA. Trimming took 1 base from V and 5 from J, leaving 17 bases between them. The CDR3 sequence is 16 residues long. CDR3: CSVEGMGRIYNEKLFF. CDR3 nucleotide sequence: TGCAGCGTTGAAGGTATGGGCCGGATCTACAATGAAAAACTGTTTTTT. Drawing the rest from reference TRBV29-1 and TRBJ1-4, the complete variable domain is SAVISQKPSRDICQRGTSLTIQCQVDSQVTMMFWYRQQPGQSLTLIATANQGSEATYESGFVIDKFPISRPNLTFSTLTVSNMSPEDSSIYLCSVEGMGRIYNEKLFFGSGTQLSVL.

The chain combines TRBV2 with TRBJ2-1; D not resolved. Per germline, CDR1 SNHLY and CDR2 FYNNEI. Trimming pared 8 bases from V and 5 bases from J, leaving 13 bases between. This CDR3 has 13 residues. The CDR3 DNA reads as TGTGCCAGCTCCCCTAGTGACCACAATGAGCAGTTCTTC. It codes for CASSPSDHNEQFF.

The chain couples TRBV10-2 to TRBJ2-7; D not resolved. There are 13 residues in the CDR3. Trimming stripped 3 bases from V and 1 base from J, with 7 bases between. The germline gives CDR1 WSHSY, CDR2 SAAADI. The CDR3 region is CASSDGPSYEQYF. DNA for the CDR3: TGCGCCAGCAGTGATGGACCGTCCTACGAGCAGTACTTC.

This chain uses TRBV20-1 with TRBJ2-7; TRBD1 matches 10 bases. The CDR3 runs to 16 residues. The ends lost 0 bases at V and 2 bases at J; junction bases unmatched: 7. Looked up from germline, CDR1 is DFQATT and CDR2 is SNEGSKA (reference sequence). The CDR3: CSARDQTGGETYEQYF. The CDR3, as DNA: TGCAGTGCTAGAGACCAGACAGGGGGCGAGACCTACGAGCAGTACTTC.

This clonotype was observed at least ten times. V is TRBV19 and J is TRBJ1-3, with D possibly matching TRBD1 (6 bases). CDR1 LNHDA and CDR2 SQIVND come from the germline V gene (reference sequence). The CDR3 is 16 residues long. V was trimmed by 5 bases and J by 0 bases, leaving 14 bases between them. In DNA, the CDR3 is TGTGCCAGTAGTTTGAAAGGCAGGGGCTCTGGAAACACCATATATTTT. Protein: CASSLKGRGSGNTIYF.

This clonotype came up many times. This rearrangement joins TRBV20-1 to TRBJ2-5, with 9 bases that match TRBD1. The V gene's germline CDR1 is DFQATT and CDR2 SNEGSKA (reference sequence). CDR3 length: 13 residues. Unmatched junction bases numbered 3, after V lost 4 bases and J lost 3 bases. Here the CDR3 reads CSATTGGKETQYF. The DNA for the CDR3 is TGCAGTGCTACGACAGGGGGAAAAGAGACCCAGTACTTC.

Of note for this clonotype: A read error may be the cause here, since a much bigger clone is one base away. The rearrangement links TRBV3-1 to TRBJ2-5; 11 nucleotides agree with TRBD1. The V segment lost 7 bases and the J segment 5 bases; nucleotides outside the gene matches: 12. The germline V gene encodes CDR1 LGHDT and CDR2 YNNKEL (reference sequence). CDR3 length: 16 amino acids. CDR3 sequence reads: CASNLRGTGGSETQYF. The CDR3 DNA reads as TGTGCCAGCAACCTAAGAGGGACAGGGGGTTCGGAGACCCAGTACTTC.

This clonotype has only one observation. The V gene is TRBV30, the J gene TRBJ1-6; TRBD1 aligns across 7 bases. Germline assignment: CDR1 GTSNPN and CDR2 SVGIG (reference sequence). This CDR3 is 13 amino acids long. J was trimmed by 8 bases and V by 7 bases; bases with no gene match: 8. Here the CDR3 DNA reads TGTGCCTCAGTCGAAACAGGGGATTCACCCCTCCACTTT. This gives the protein CASVETGDSPLHF.

A remark on this clonotype: Given a much more abundant clone one base away, this may be a read error. The genes are TRBV5-1 and TRBJ2-1; 10 bases align to TRBD1. Germline-derived CDR1 and CDR2 are SGHRS and YFSETQ. There are 15 residues in the CDR3. In nucleotides, the CDR3 is TGCGTCAGCAGCTGGGGACAGGGGATAGGAAATGAGCAGTTCTTC. This sequence encodes CVSSWGQGIGNEQFF. The complete variable domain, with remaining parts taken from reference TRBV5-1 and TRBJ2-1, reads KAGVTQTPRYLIKTRGQQVTLSCSPISGHRSVSWYQQTPGQGLQFLFEYFSETQRNKGNFPGRFSGRQFSNSRSEMNVSTLELGDSALYLCVSSWGQGIGNEQFFGPGTRLTVL.

The V and J genes are TRBV20-1 and TRBJ2-5; 11 positions agree with TRBD2. Germline lookup yields CDR1 DFQATT and CDR2 SNEGSKA (reference sequence). V lost 4 bases, J lost 5 bases, and 6 bases stayed unmatched. CDR3 length equals 14 residues. The CDR3 region is CSAKRGTSGETQYF. CDR3 nucleotides: TGCAGTGCTAAGCGGGGGACTAGCGGTGAGACCCAGTACTTC.